This T cell receptor (beta chain) was obtained from a study of control samples from healthy donors and cancer patients. Using immunoSEQ multiplex PCR, the repertoire was profiled, and TCRdb retains in-frame clones only, with some absent. The sample shows 150,000 to 200,000 clones, 91% of them seen only once. The germline gives CDR1 SQVTM, CDR2 ANQGSEA. CDR3 size: 16 residues. The V and J ends lost 0 bases and 4 bases, in that order; junction bases with no gene match: 7. Sequenced sample: blood. This TCR came from a woman in her 30s in good health. V usage is TRBV29-1 and J usage is TRBJ1-3; TRBD1 matches 9 bases. In DNA, the CDR3 is TGCAGCGTTGAAGATATTTTGGGACAGGGCGGAAACACCATATATTTT. Its protein product is CSVEDILGQGGNTIYF.